These 7 T cell receptor beta chains share one sample of origin, sequenced in a study of blood T cells in healthy people across ages. With a J-beta primer mix and a sample-barcoded 5' primer, a second PCR ran about 7 to 11 cycles. Using its own MiXCR run on the 5' RACE reads, TCRdb lists one record per CDR3 protein. This repertoire shows approximately 780,000 distinct CDR3 sequences, about a quarter found once; its top ten account for about 2.9%. These data were also filed under a second study, of T cells of mothers and their children.

The sequenced material came from blood. These receptors were taken from a boy aged 5 to 17 in good health.

The V gene is TRBV13, the J gene TRBJ1-6; D uncertain. Germline CDR1 PRHDT, CDR2 FYEKMQ (reference sequence). This CDR3 has 12 amino acids. Trimming removed 3 bases from V and 7 bases from J, with 4 bases in between. CDR3 sequence reads: CASSLTNSPLHF. The CDR3 DNA sequence: TGTGCCAGCAGCTTGACCAATTCACCCCTCCACTTT. The complete variable domain, with remaining parts taken from reference TRBV13 and TRBJ1-6, reads AAGVIQSPRHLIKEKRETATLKCYPIPRHDTVYWYQQGPGQDPQFLISFYEKMQSDKGSIPDRFSAQQFSDYHSELNMSSLELGDSALYFCASSLTNSPLHFGNGTRLTVT.

This clonotype was observed a few times. The chain links TRBV20-1 to TRBJ2-7, with TRBD1 matching over 8 bases. Germline loops: CDR1 DFQATT, CDR2 SNEGSKA (reference sequence). J gave up 0 bases and V 6 bases, and 7 bases lay outside the gene matches. There are 14 residues in the CDR3. CDR3 coding DNA: TGCAGTGCCGAGGGGGGACAGGTCTCCTACGAGCAGTACTTC. Its translation is CSAEGGQVSYEQYF.

The V and J genes are TRBV6-5 and TRBJ2-7; TRBD1 aligns across 7 bases. The CDR3 loop spans 13 amino acids. V dropped 8 bases and J dropped 2; count of bases not matched to a gene: 6. Germline CDR1 reads MNHEY; CDR2 reads SVGAGI. The chain's CDR3 is CASGDRLPYEQYF. The CDR3 DNA reads TGTGCCAGCGGGGACAGACTACCCTACGAGCAGTACTTC.

The gene calls are TRBV14 and TRBJ2-7, with D perhaps matching TRBD1 or TRBD2 (5 bases each). Trimming took 4 bases from V and 0 from J, leaving 16 bases between them. The CDR3 runs to 16 residues. CDR1 and CDR2 (germline): SGHDN, FVKESK. The chain's CDR3 is CASSPSGTVSSYEQYF. DNA for the CDR3: TGTGCCAGCAGCCCCTCGGGGACGGTTAGCTCCTACGAGCAGTACTTC. Combining the CDR3 with reference TRBV14 and TRBJ2-7 gives the whole variable domain EAGVTQFPSHSVIEKGQTVTLRCDPISGHDNLYWYRRVMGKEIKFLLHFVKESKQDESGMPNNRFLAERTGGTYSTLKVQPAELEDSGVYFCASSPSGTVSSYEQYFGPGTRLTVT.

The chain joins TRBV12-3 or TRBV12-4 to TRBJ1-1; tentatively, D is TRBD1 (5 bases). The CDR3 contains 15 residues. The germline V and J ends were trimmed by 5 bases and 6 bases, with 19 bases remaining between them. The CDR3 sequence: CASSHPVDSRSEAFF. CDR3 nucleotides: TGTGCCAGCAGTCACCCGGTTGACAGTCGATCTGAAGCTTTCTTT.

This clonotype turned up a few times. The chain joins TRBV7-9 to TRBJ2-5; 8 bases are a match to TRBD2. Germline values: CDR1 SEHNR, CDR2 FQNEAQ (reference sequence). The V and J ends lost 5 bases and 4 bases, in that order; junction bases with no gene match: 9. This CDR3 has 15 residues. The CDR3 is CASSTGGGGIETQYF. The CDR3 coding sequence is TGTGCCAGCAGCACAGGCGGCGGGGGGATAGAGACCCAGTACTTC.

This clonotype has at least ten counts. The gene calls are TRBV12-3 or TRBV12-4 and TRBJ1-3; the D gene is possibly TRBD1 (6 bases). V was pared by 4 bases and J by 0 bases, with 13 bases between. The CDR3 extends over 16 amino acids. The CDR3 sequence: CASSYAGALSGNTIYF. The CDR3 nucleotides are TGTGCCAGCAGTTATGCAGGGGCCCTCTCTGGAAACACCATATATTTT.